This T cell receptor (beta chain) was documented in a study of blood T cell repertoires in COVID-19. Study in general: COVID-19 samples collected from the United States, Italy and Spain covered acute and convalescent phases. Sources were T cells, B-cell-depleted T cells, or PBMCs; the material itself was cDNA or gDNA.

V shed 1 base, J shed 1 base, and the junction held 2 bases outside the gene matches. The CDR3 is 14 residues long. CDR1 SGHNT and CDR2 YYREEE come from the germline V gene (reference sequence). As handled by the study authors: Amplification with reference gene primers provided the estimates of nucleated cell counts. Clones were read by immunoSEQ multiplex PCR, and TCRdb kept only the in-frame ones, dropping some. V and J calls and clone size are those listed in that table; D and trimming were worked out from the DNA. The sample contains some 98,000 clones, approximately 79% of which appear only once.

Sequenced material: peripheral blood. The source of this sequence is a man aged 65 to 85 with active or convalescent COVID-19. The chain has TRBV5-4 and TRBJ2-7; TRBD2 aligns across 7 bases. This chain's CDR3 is CASSLPGGSYEQYF. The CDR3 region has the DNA TGTGCCAGCAGCTTGCCCGGGGGGTCCTACGAGCAGTACTTC.